A single sample gave rise to the 28 T cell receptor beta chains below, sequenced in a study of blood T cell repertoires in COVID-19. The repertoire was sequenced with immunoSEQ multiplex PCR; TCRdb's copy has only in-frame clones and lacks some. The repertoire has about 290,000 clones, roughly 91% of them found once; the top ten carry over 8.5%. Specimen: peripheral blood. The origin of the receptors is a woman aged 30 to 39 with COVID-19, enrolled during active disease.

The sample holds a few counts of this clone. This chain joins TRBV19 and TRBJ1-2; 7 bases fit TRBD1. Per the germline V gene, CDR1 is LNHDA and CDR2 is SQIVND (reference sequence). J gave up 0 bases and V 5 bases, and 3 bases lay outside the gene matches. This CDR3 has 14 amino acids. CDR3: CASSAQGSNYGYTF. The CDR3 region has the DNA TGTGCCAGTAGTGCACAGGGGTCTAACTATGGCTACACCTTC. The entire variable domain, with the rest obtained from reference TRBV19 and TRBJ1-2, is as follows: DGGITQSPKYLFRKEGQNVTLSCEQNLNHDAMYWYRQDPGQGLRLIYYSQIVNDFQKGDIAEGYSVSREKKESFPLTVTSAQKNPTAFYLCASSAQGSNYGYTFGSGTRLTVV.

The chain employs TRBV2 and TRBJ1-5, with D uncertain. The CDR3 spans 11 residues. Germline V CDR1 and CDR2: SNHLY, FYNNEI. Trimming left V 3 bases short and J 7 bases short, with 4 bases between. CDR3 bases: TGTGCCAGCAGTGAGAGCCAGCCCCAGCATTTT. Residues: CASSESQPQHF.

This clone was detected a few times. This chain links TRBV6-1 with TRBJ2-7; a possible D gene is TRBD1 (5 bases). CDR1 and CDR2 (germline): MNHNS, SASEGT. CDR3 length: 14 amino acids. Trimming stripped 3 bases from V and 5 bases from J, with 14 bases between. CDR3: CASSDPRAAHEQYF. Here the CDR3 DNA reads TGTGCCAGCAGTGACCCCAGGGCGGCCCACGAGCAGTACTTC.

The chain uses TRBV21-1 and TRBJ2-4; the D call of TRBD2 is as the table states it, not checked on the DNA. TRBV21-1 is listed as a pseudogene. This CDR3 contains 20 residues. CDR3 in DNA: TGTGCCAGCAGCTACGGACTAGCGGAGTACATCGCTCTAGCCAAAAACATTCAGTACTTC. Its translation is CASSYGLAEYIALAKNIQYF.

This chain joins TRBV11-3 and TRBJ2-1, with TRBD2 matching 7 bases. V was clipped by 3 bases and J by 8 bases; unmatched bases: 7. Per germline, CDR1 SGHNT and CDR2 YENEEA. The CDR3 runs to 14 residues. This CDR3 is CASSLGGVTYEQFF. CDR3 nucleotide sequence: TGTGCCAGCAGCTTGGGGGGGGTGACGTATGAGCAGTTCTTC.

The J gene is TRBJ1-2, the V gene TRBV5-6, with D perhaps matching TRBD1 (5 bases). Germline lookup yields CDR1 SGHDT and CDR2 YYEEEE. This CDR3 has 14 amino acids. Trimming removed 1 base from V and 4 bases from J, with 11 bases in between. CDR3 bases: TGTGCCAGCAGCTTGAGGGGTTCTGGCTATGGCTACACCTTC. The encoded protein is CASSLRGSGYGYTF. Looking up the rest from reference TRBV5-6 and TRBJ1-2 gives the full variable domain: DAGVTQSPTHLIKTRGQQVTLRCSPKSGHDTVSWYQQALGQGPQFIFQYYEEEERQRGNFPDRFSGHQFPNYSSELNVNALLLGDSALYLCASSLRGSGYGYTFGSGTRLTVV.

The rearrangement uses TRBV5-4 and TRBJ2-7; TRBD1 is a possible D gene (6 bases). The germline CDR1 and CDR2 sequences are SGHNT and YYREEE (reference sequence). This CDR3 spans 13 amino acids. Trimming removed 6 bases at V and 1 base at J, with 11 bases between. The CDR3 here is CASNRDISYEQYF. The CDR3 DNA sequence: TGTGCCAGCAACCGGGACATTTCCTACGAGCAGTACTTC.

The chain is built from TRBV14 and TRBJ2-1; 9 bases agree with TRBD1. V was pared by 3 bases and J by 15 bases, with 12 bases of the junction left unmatched. The CDR3 has 14 amino acids. Germline-derived CDR1 and CDR2 are SGHDN and FVKESK. The CDR3 DNA follows: TGTGCCAGCAGCCACCGGGACAGGGAAGGCTTAGGGTTCTTC. Its protein product is CASSHRDREGLGFF.

This chain joins TRBV5-4 and TRBJ2-2; TRBD2 aligns across 10 bases. The trim removed 4 bases at V and 6 bases at J, leaving 9 bases unmatched. This CDR3 region has 16 residues. The germline gives CDR1 SGHNT, CDR2 YYREEE (reference sequence). CDR3 sequence (DNA): TGTGCCAGCAGCCCAGGGGGAGCGGGGGGGCCCGGGGAGCTGTTTTTT. Its translation: CASSPGGAGGPGELFF.

The chain joins TRBV11-2 to TRBJ2-3; tentatively, D is TRBD2 (7 bases). CDR1 is SGHAT, CDR2 FQNNGV, per germline. V was shortened by 5 bases and J by 4 bases, with 19 bases between the two germline ends. The CDR3 is 16 residues long. CDR3 in DNA: TGTGCCAGCAGCCGTTACCTAAGGGAGGGGGCAGATACGCAGTATTTT. Residues: CASSRYLREGADTQYF.

This chain uses TRBV5-1 with TRBJ1-1, with 9 nucleotides matching TRBD1. Germline CDR1 and CDR2: SGHRS and YFSETQ. There are 13 residues in the CDR3. Germline trimming cut 7 bases from V and 4 bases from J; bases unmatched to any gene: 5. CDR3 amino acids: CASYRDRATEAFF. CDR3 nucleotides: TGCGCCAGCTACCGGGACAGGGCCACTGAAGCTTTCTTT.

The chain joins TRBV27 to TRBJ2-7; tentative D call: TRBD2 (6 bases). The CDR3 runs to 14 residues. CDR1 and CDR2 (germline): MNHEY, SMNVEV (reference sequence). The V end was cut by 7 bases, the J end by 2 bases, with 15 bases between. CDR3 nucleotide sequence: TGTGCCAGCACATCCTCCTGGGGGGCCTACGAGCAGTACTTC. It encodes CASTSSWGAYEQYF.

V gene TRBV18 combines with J gene TRBJ1-1; 8 bases match TRBD1. The germline V gene encodes CDR1 KGHSH and CDR2 LQKENI. This CDR3 has 15 residues. V was pared by 3 bases and J by 4 bases, with 7 bases of the junction left unmatched. CDR3 sequence reads: CASSPYLGQGTEAFF. The CDR3 DNA reads as TGTGCCAGCTCACCCTACCTAGGACAGGGCACTGAAGCTTTCTTT.

The genes are TRBV11-2 and TRBJ1-6; no reliable D call. This CDR3 has 15 residues. V lost 4 bases to trimming and J lost 7 bases, with 14 bases between them. CDR1 and CDR2 from the germline V gene are SGHAT and FQNNGV. The CDR3, as DNA: TGTGCCAGCAGCTCCACAGCCAGTGGGAATTCACCCCTCCACTTT. Residues: CASSSTASGNSPLHF.

V usage is TRBV19 and J usage is TRBJ1-1; 7 positions agree with TRBD1. Germline-derived CDR1 and CDR2 are LNHDA and SQIVND (reference sequence). The CDR3 spans 14 residues. Trimming took 11 bases from V and 0 from J; bases not matched to a gene: 9. DNA of the CDR3: TGTGCCGTCAACAGGGGAGACATGAACACTGAAGCTTTCTTT. This gives the protein CAVNRGDMNTEAFF.

The CDR3 protein is CSVGRTGGDYGYTF. CDR3 in DNA: TGCAGCGTTGGCAGGACAGGGGGCGACTATGGCTACACCTTC. This chain uses TRBV29-1 with TRBJ1-2, with 11 bases matching TRBD1. Germline assignment: CDR1 SQVTM and CDR2 ANQGSEA. The V and J ends lost 4 bases and 3 bases, in that order; junction bases with no gene match: 4. The CDR3 runs to 14 residues.

The chain uses TRBV15 and TRBJ1-4; 8 bases fit TRBD1. Germline CDR1 is LNHNV and CDR2 is YYDKDF (reference sequence). V was clipped by 3 bases and J by 5 bases; unmatched bases: 5. The CDR3 covers 15 residues. CDR3 in amino acids: CATSRITGGNEKLFF. CDR3 bases: TGTGCCACCAGCAGGATAACAGGGGGGAATGAAAAACTGTTTTTT.

The rearrangement joins TRBV4-2 to TRBJ1-4; 10 positions agree with TRBD1. The CDR3 runs 17 residues. Germline trimming cut 1 base from V and 6 bases from J; bases unmatched to any gene: 8. Germline-derived CDR1 and CDR2 are LGHNA and YNFKEQ. The CDR3 DNA sequence: TGTGCCAGCAGCCAAGTTGTGACAGGGGGCCGGGATGAAAAACTGTTTTTT. This sequence encodes CASSQVVTGGRDEKLFF.

The V gene is TRBV29-1, the J gene TRBJ1-2; TRBD1 matches 12 bases. Germline V gene lookup returns CDR1 SQVTM and CDR2 ANQGSEA. Trimming removed 6 bases from V and 4 bases from J; junction bases left unmatched: 12. The CDR3 loop spans 16 amino acids. The CDR3 DNA sequence: TGCAGCGTGAACACCGCCGGGACAGGGGGCTCCTATGGCTACACCTTC. Translated, it gives CSVNTAGTGGSYGYTF.

This rearrangement joins TRBV5-1 to TRBJ2-1; D possibly corresponds to TRBD1 (6 bases). CDR1 and CDR2 (germline): SGHRS, YFSETQ. There are 12 residues in the CDR3. Between the trimmed V and J ends, which lost 2 bases and 15 bases, there was a span of 15 bases. The CDR3 region is CASSFSEGVPFF. The DNA for the CDR3 is TGCGCCAGCAGCTTTAGTGAGGGGGTTCCGTTCTTC. Based on the CDR3 plus reference TRBV5-1 and TRBJ2-1, the full variable domain is KAGVTQTPRYLIKTRGQQVTLSCSPISGHRSVSWYQQTPGQGLQFLFEYFSETQRNKGNFPGRFSGRQFSNSRSEMNVSTLELGDSALYLCASSFSEGVPFFGPGTRLTVL.

The chain is built from TRBV19 and TRBJ2-1, with a possible D match to TRBD1 (5 bases). CDR1 LNHDA and CDR2 SQIVND come from the germline V gene (reference sequence). The CDR3 has 15 residues. Deletions cut 7 bases from V and 3 bases from J, with 16 bases between. Written as DNA, the CDR3 is TGTGCCAGTAAGTCGGCCAGGGCTCTCTACAATGAGCAGTTCTTC. The encoded protein is CASKSARALYNEQFF.

The chain uses TRBV7-7 and TRBJ2-5; D possibly corresponds to TRBD2 (6 bases). From germline, CDR1 is SSHAT and CDR2 FNYEAQ (reference sequence). V lost 3 bases and J lost 4, with 12 bases in between. The CDR3 covers 14 residues. CDR3 loop: CASSFGGSRETQYF. The DNA for the CDR3 is TGTGCCAGCAGCTTTGGGGGGAGTAGAGAGACCCAGTACTTC.

The genes are TRBV7-2 and TRBJ1-2; 7 nucleotides align to TRBD1. V lost 4 bases and J lost 8; bases outside the gene matches: 10. The CDR3 totals 14 residues. The germline CDR1 and CDR2 sequences are SGHTA and FQGNSA. CDR3 nucleotides: TGTGCCAGCAGCTACATGACAGGGCTACGCGGCTACACCTTC. Amino acids: CASSYMTGLRGYTF.

The V and J genes are TRBV30 and TRBJ2-1; D perhaps matches TRBD2 (5 bases). The V gene lost 1 base and the J gene lost 1 base, with 5 bases spanning the gap. Germline-derived CDR1 and CDR2 are GTSNPN and SVGIG (reference sequence). The CDR3 runs 13 residues. The CDR3: CAWSGTSYNEQFF. CDR3 nucleotides: TGTGCCTGGAGTGGGACTTCCTACAATGAGCAGTTCTTC.

The CDR3 here is CASSSGTNTGELFF. The CDR3 coding sequence is TGCGCCAGCAGCTCAGGGACAAACACCGGGGAGCTGTTTTTT. This rearrangement joins TRBV5-1 to TRBJ2-2; TRBD1 might be the D (6 bases). Germline values: CDR1 SGHRS, CDR2 YFSETQ. Trimming stripped 3 bases from V and 2 bases from J, with 8 bases between. The CDR3 covers 14 residues.

Only one count was recorded for this clone. The gene calls are TRBV27 and TRBJ1-1; TRBD1 matches at 11 bases. Germline V gene lookup returns CDR1 MNHEY and CDR2 SMNVEV (reference sequence). The CDR3 length is 14 residues. V was clipped by 8 bases and J by 9 bases; unmatched bases: 11. The CDR3 DNA reads as TGTGCCAGCGGTGGGGACAGGGGGTTTGGAAAAGCTTTCTTT. Its translation is CASGGDRGFGKAFF.

This chain uses TRBV2 with TRBJ2-3, with D perhaps TRBD2 (6 bases). Germline CDR1 SNHLY, CDR2 FYNNEI. V lost 3 bases to trimming and J lost 1 base, with 8 bases between them. The CDR3 covers 14 residues. The chain's CDR3 is CASSDGGGTDTQYF. Written as DNA, the CDR3 is TGTGCCAGCAGTGATGGCGGGGGCACAGATACGCAGTATTTT.

The chain links TRBV5-1 to TRBJ2-5; TRBD2 matches 10 bases. J gave up 5 bases and V 2 bases, and 15 bases lay outside the gene matches. The CDR3 is 18 residues long. Germline V lookup: CDR1 SGHRS, CDR2 YFSETQ. CDR3 residues: CASSFLRAAGGPRETQYF. As DNA, the CDR3 is TGCGCCAGCAGCTTCCTTCGGGCAGCGGGGGGGCCTCGGGAGACCCAGTACTTC.